What follows are 20 T cell receptor beta chains derived from one specimen sequenced in a study of T cell responses to AZD1222 COVID-19 vaccine. Generated by immunoSEQ multiplex PCR, the TCRdb table keeps only in-frame clones and is missing some. This sample carries about 200,000 clones, about 90% of them seen once, and the ten largest clones take roughly 7.7%. Sequenced material: peripheral blood, taken on day 0 of AZD1222 vaccination. These receptors were taken from an adult in good health.

The rearrangement links TRBV12-3 or TRBV12-4 to TRBJ1-2; D is unresolved. V lost 0 bases, J lost 9 bases, and 5 bases lay in between. The CDR3 is made up of 11 amino acids. CDR3 residues: CASSLALRYTF. In nucleotides, the CDR3 is TGTGCCAGCAGTTTAGCGCTTCGCTACACCTTC.

A note on this clone: Other nucleotide sequences in the sample specify the same CDR3. The chain joins TRBV5-4 to TRBJ2-7; the match to TRBD1 covers 9 bases. Germline lookup yields CDR1 SGHNT and CDR2 YYREEE (reference sequence). Trimming at V came to 3 bases and at J to 3 bases, leaving 4 bases not matched to a gene. This CDR3 comprises 14 residues. In DNA, the CDR3 is TGTGCCAGCAGCTCTCCGGGACAGGGCTACGAGCAGTACTTC. Encoded protein: CASSSPGQGYEQYF.

CDR3 in amino acids: CATSRGLGTDTQYF. Written as DNA, the CDR3 is TGCGCCACCTCGCGCGGCCTTGGCACAGATACGCAGTATTTT. The rearrangement links TRBV5-1 to TRBJ2-3, with no clear D. Germline lookup yields CDR1 SGHRS and CDR2 YFSETQ. The CDR3 loop spans 14 amino acids. V was trimmed by 9 bases and J by 1 base, leaving 15 bases between them.

The chain uses TRBV4-1 and TRBJ1-3; a possible D gene is TRBD1 (5 bases). The V gene lost 0 bases and the J gene lost 8 bases, with 8 bases spanning the gap. Germline CDR1 is MGHRA and CDR2 is YSYEKL. The CDR3 contains 13 residues. The CDR3 DNA is TGCGCCAGCAGCCAAGATCGGGGCTACACCATATATTTT. Residues: CASSQDRGYTIYF.

V and J are TRBV2 and TRBJ2-1; D unresolved. Trimming removed 1 base from V and 9 bases from J, with 10 bases in between. Germline assignment: CDR1 SNHLY and CDR2 FYNNEI. This CDR3 contains 13 residues. The CDR3 nucleotides read TGTGCCAGCAGTGAAGTGGGTCTTCTTGAGCAGTTCTTC. Its translation is CASSEVGLLEQFF.

This chain joins TRBV6-5 and TRBJ1-1, with a weak D call TRBD1 (6 bases). CDR1 is MNHEY and CDR2 is SVGAGI in the germline V gene. The CDR3 loop spans 13 amino acids. V was shortened by 8 bases and J by 5 bases, with 15 bases between the two germline ends. CDR3 bases: TGTGCCAGCTGGGACAACCTTCCGACTGAAGCTTTCTTT. As protein: CASWDNLPTEAFF.

The chain carries TRBV7-9 and TRBJ2-1, with D unresolved. Trimming left V 0 bases short and J 14 bases short, with 20 bases between. This CDR3 has 15 amino acids. Germline loops: CDR1 SEHNR, CDR2 FQNEAQ (reference sequence). The CDR3, as DNA: TGTGCCAGCAGCTTAGCGACACGGACCACCTTCCAGGAGTTCTTC. It encodes CASSLATRTTFQEFF. The variable domain in full, with the rest retrieved from reference TRBV7-9 and TRBJ2-1, is DTGVSQNPRHKITKRGQNVTFRCDPISEHNRLYWYRQTLGQGPEFLTYFQNEAQLEKSRLLSDRFSAERPKGSFSTLEIQRTEQGDSAMYLCASSLATRTTFQEFFGPGTRLTVL.

This chain connects TRBV7-3 to TRBJ2-2; TRBD1 aligns across 7 bases. V was clipped by 3 bases and J by 0 bases; unmatched bases: 4. The CDR3 consists of 16 residues. Germline V CDR1 and CDR2: SGHTA, FQGTGA. The CDR3 reads CASSLYGTANTGELFF. CDR3 nucleotide sequence: TGTGCCAGCAGCTTGTACGGGACAGCGAACACCGGGGAGCTGTTTTTT.

The chain recombines TRBV6-5 with TRBJ2-2; the D gene is possibly TRBD2 (6 bases). The germline V and J ends were trimmed by 3 bases and 5 bases, with 10 bases remaining between them. Germline assignment: CDR1 MNHEY and CDR2 SVGAGI. CDR3 size: 14 residues. The CDR3 nucleotides are TGTGCCAGCAGTTATTGGGGGGAAACCGGGGAGCTGTTTTTT. Amino acids: CASSYWGETGELFF.

The V gene is TRBV30, the J gene TRBJ2-7; no firm D call. Germline CDR1 and CDR2: GTSNPN and SVGIG (reference sequence). V was clipped by 0 bases and J by 3 bases, with 9 bases between them. The length of the CDR3 is 13 residues. The CDR3 region has the DNA TGTGCCTGGAGTGTACTCCTTATCTACGAGCAGTACTTC. It translates to CAWSVLLIYEQYF.

J is TRBJ1-3 and V is TRBV2; unclear D gene. Germline V lookup: CDR1 SNHLY, CDR2 FYNNEI. This CDR3 spans 15 amino acids. Trimming shortened V by 1 base and J by 1 base, and 8 bases separated the two germline ends. CDR3 loop: CASSEEVDSGNTIYF. The CDR3, as DNA: TGTGCCAGCAGTGAAGAAGTGGATTCTGGAAACACCATATATTTT.

The chain carries TRBV18 and TRBJ2-7, with TRBD1 matching over 11 bases. Losses at the gene ends were 6 bases for V and 2 bases for J; bases not matched to a gene: 6. The germline V gene encodes CDR1 KGHSH and CDR2 LQKENI. This CDR3 is built from 15 residues. The CDR3 loop is CASSRVDRGPYEQYF. The CDR3 region has the DNA TGTGCCAGCTCCCGGGTGGACAGGGGGCCCTACGAGCAGTACTTC.

This chain joins TRBV29-1 and TRBJ1-1; the D is unclear. V was cut by 3 bases and J by 4 bases, with 18 bases left in between. The germline CDR1 and CDR2 sequences are SQVTM and ANQGSEA. There are 15 residues in the CDR3. CDR3 sequence (DNA): TGCAGCGTTGATGGGAGGGTTTCGGAGGGCACTGAAGCTTTCTTT. The encoded protein is CSVDGRVSEGTEAFF.

V and J are TRBV6-1 and TRBJ2-7; the D is unclear. This CDR3 has 12 residues. V shed 1 base and J shed 7 bases, with 8 bases lying between them. Germline CDR1 reads MNHNS; CDR2 reads SASEGT. CDR3 sequence (DNA): TGTGCCAGCAGTGAAGGGTTGAGTGAGCAGTACTTC. Amino acids: CASSEGLSEQYF.

This chain connects TRBV7-9 to TRBJ1-2; a possible D gene is TRBD1 (5 bases). The CDR3 consists of 15 residues. Germline V gene sequence: CDR1 SEHNR, CDR2 FQNEAQ (reference sequence). Trimming took 1 base from V and 5 from J, leaving 14 bases between them. The CDR3 DNA follows: TGTGCCAGCAGCTTAGGAGGGGTGACGCATTATGGCTACACCTTC. It yields the protein CASSLGGVTHYGYTF.

The chain recombines TRBV12-5 with TRBJ1-1; tentative D call: TRBD1 (6 bases). The V and J ends lost 8 bases and 1 base respectively, with 8 bases between them. The CDR3 has 12 residues. Looked up from germline, CDR1 is LGHNT and CDR2 is FRNRAP. DNA of the CDR3: TGTGCTAGTCGCAGGGGGAACACTGAAGCTTTCTTT. Its protein product is CASRRGNTEAFF.

V and J are TRBV5-4 and TRBJ2-5, with TRBD2 matching 10 bases. CDR3 length: 14 amino acids. Per germline, CDR1 SGHNT and CDR2 YYREEE (reference sequence). V lost 1 base to trimming and J lost 7 bases; unmatched junction nucleotides: 4. The CDR3 protein is CASSLSGGDGTQYF. For the CDR3, the DNA is TGTGCCAGCAGCTTGAGCGGGGGGGATGGGACCCAGTACTTC.

The V and J genes are TRBV30 and TRBJ1-5, with D maybe TRBD1 (5 bases). This CDR3 contains 14 residues. The germline V gene encodes CDR1 GTSNPN and CDR2 SVGIG (reference sequence). V was cut by 1 base and J by 9 bases, with 16 bases left in between. CDR3 amino acids: CAWSAEQVISPQHF. As DNA, the CDR3 is TGTGCCTGGAGTGCGGAACAGGTAATTTCGCCCCAGCATTTT.

This chain links TRBV19 with TRBJ1-1; 8 nucleotides line up with TRBD1. Germline assignment: CDR1 LNHDA and CDR2 SQIVND (reference sequence). The V segment lost 4 bases and the J segment 0 bases; nucleotides outside the gene matches: 13. The CDR3 consists of 18 residues. In nucleotides, the CDR3 is TGTGCCAGTAGTAACTGGACAGGGATGAGTATGATGAACACTGAAGCTTTCTTT. This gives the protein CASSNWTGMSMMNTEAFF.

The chain is built from TRBV19 and TRBJ2-3; 12 bases fit TRBD2. The ends lost 5 bases at V and 2 bases at J; junction bases unmatched: 5. From germline, CDR1 is LNHDA and CDR2 SQIVND (reference sequence). The CDR3 length is 16 residues. The CDR3 protein is CASSRLAGGHTDTQYF. CDR3 DNA: TGTGCCAGTAGTCGGCTAGCGGGGGGGCACACAGATACGCAGTATTTT.